Listed below are T cell receptor beta chains from one sample, sequenced in a study of CD8 T cells in ankylosing spondylitis. TCRdb analysed the 5' RACE reads with MiXCR anew, one entry per CDR3 protein. The sample contains roughly 220,000 distinct CDR3 sequences, 15% to 20% of which appear only once. The sample comprised blood, either unsorted or a sorted T cell fraction (not recorded which). The receptors here all came from a male donor with ankylosing spondylitis. CDR3s include the opening cysteine and the closing phenylalanine or tryptophan. Fields, in order: J gene, CDR3 length, V gene, clone size, D gene, CDR3 DNA, CDR3 protein. A D gene is named only where the DNA matches it firmly. The size entry is marked missing in some rows and otherwise reads once, few, many or a size class.

>TRBJ2-1|16|TRBV9|NA|TRBD2
TGTGCCAGCAGCGTAGACCTAGCGGGATCCTTCAATGAGCAGTTCTTC
CASSVDLAGSFNEQFF
>TRBJ2-7|14|TRBV3-1|few|NA
TGTGCCAGCAGCCAAGAATCCGACGGCTACGAGCAGTACTTC
CASSQESDGYEQYF
>TRBJ2-1|12|TRBV28|once|NA
TGTGCCAGCAGTGCGGACCTGAATGAGCAGTTCTTC
CASSADLNEQFF
>TRBJ2-1|14|TRBV5-1|NA|NA
TGCGCCAGCAGCTTGGCCTCGGCCTACAATGAGCAGTTCTTC
CASSLASAYNEQFF
>TRBJ1-4|13|TRBV25-1|few|NA
TGTGCCAGCGCCACAGGGAGTCAAGAAAAACTGTTTTTT
CASATGSQEKLFF
>TRBJ2-1|15|TRBV3-1|NA|TRBD2
TGTGCCAGCAGCCAAGTTAGCGGGGGGCCAAGTGAGCAGTTCTTC
CASSQVSGGPSEQFF
>TRBJ2-5|16|TRBV4-3|few|TRBD1
TGCGCCAGCAGCCAAGAGCGGGTTTCGGGACAGGAGACCCAGTACTTC
CASSQERVSGQETQYF
>TRBJ2-7|15|TRBV28|NA|NA
TGTGCCAGCAGTTTCGCGGGACAGAGTGGATACGAGCAGTACTTC
CASSFAGQSGYEQYF
>TRBJ1-3|15|TRBV11-2|few|NA
TGTGCCAGCAGCCCAGATATGGGATTTGGAAACACCATATATTTT
CASSPDMGFGNTIYF
>TRBJ2-1|12|TRBV12-5|few|NA
TGTGCTAGTGGTCCAGACAGGAATGAGCAGTTCTTC
CASGPDRNEQFF
>TRBJ2-7|15|TRBV10-3|few|NA
TGTGCCATCACCCCCGGACAGGTGGGGGGCTACGAGCAGTACTTC
CAITPGQVGGYEQYF
>TRBJ2-7|14|TRBV4-2|few|NA
TGTGCCAGCAGCCAGTCTCAGGGGACCTACGAGCAGTACTTC
CASSQSQGTYEQYF
>TRBJ2-3|16|TRBV15|few|TRBD2
TGTGCCACCAGCAGATTTGGACTAGCGCGCACAGATACGCAGTATTTT
CATSRFGLARTDTQYF
>TRBJ2-3|15|TRBV27|few|TRBD2
TGTGCCAGCAGTCTAGCTAGCGGGGTCTCAGATACGCAGTATTTT
CASSLASGVSDTQYF
>TRBJ1-6|15|TRBV6-1|few|NA
TGTGCCAGCAGTGAGGGACCGCCGTATAATTCACCCCTCCACTTT
CASSEGPPYNSPLHF
>TRBJ2-3|11|TRBV5-1|many|NA
TGCGCCAGCAGGAAGGTCGGTACGCAGTATTTT
CASRKVGTQYF
>TRBJ2-2|15|TRBV4-2|few|TRBD1
TGTGCCAGCAGCTTCCGGACAGGGAACACCGGGGAGCTGTTTTTT
CASSFRTGNTGELFF
>TRBJ2-3|16|TRBV7-8|NA|TRBD2
TGTGCCAGCAGCTTATCTAGCGGGGGGGCAATAGATACGCAGTATTTT
CASSLSSGGAIDTQYF
>TRBJ2-1|15|TRBV6-1|few|TRBD2
TGTGCCAGCAGCGCACTAGCGGGGGGCTACAATGAGCAGTTCTTC
CASSALAGGYNEQFF
>TRBJ2-2|17|TRBV7-9|few|TRBD1
TGTGCCAGCAGCTTCCATCCCGACAGGGCACCGTACGGGGAGCTGTTTTTT
CASSFHPDRAPYGELFF
>TRBJ2-7|15|TRBV7-9|NA|NA
TGTGCCAGCAGCTTAGCCACCGGGAACTCCTACGAGCAGTACTTC
CASSLATGNSYEQYF
>TRBJ2-7|13|TRBV4-3|NA|NA
TGCGCCAGCAGCCAGACTAGTCTCCGGGAGCAGTACTTC
CASSQTSLREQYF
>TRBJ1-1|13|TRBV6-1|NA|TRBD1
TGTGCCAGCAGTGAACAGGGGGCCACTGAAGCTTTCTTT
CASSEQGATEAFF
>TRBJ2-1|15|TRBV7-3|NA|NA
TGTGCCAGCAGTATTACCGGGGGCTCCTACAATGAGCAGTTCTTC
CASSITGGSYNEQFF
>TRBJ2-2|15|TRBV4-1|few|TRBD1
TGCGCCAGCAGCCAAGAGACAGGGTACACCGGGGAGCTGTTTTTT
CASSQETGYTGELFF
>TRBJ1-1|12|TRBV10-2|few|NA
TGCGCCAGCAGTGAGGGGGGGACCTGGGCTTTCTTT
CASSEGGTWAFF
>TRBJ2-2|15|TRBV29-1|few|TRBD1
TGCAGCGTTGAAAGGACAGGGGAGGAAACCGGGGAGCTGTTTTTT
CSVERTGEETGELFF
>TRBJ1-4|15|TRBV4-1|few|TRBD1
TGCGCCAGCAGCCCCTATTTGACAGGGAATGAAAAACTGTTTTTT
CASSPYLTGNEKLFF
>TRBJ2-5|16|TRBV10-3|NA|TRBD2
TGTGCCATCAGTGACCGTGGACTAGCGGTTGAAGAGACCCAGTACTTC
CAISDRGLAVEETQYF
>TRBJ1-2|15|TRBV4-2|NA|NA
TGTGCCAGCAGCCAAGTTCCGGGCCAGAACTATGGCTACACCTTC
CASSQVPGQNYGYTF
>TRBJ2-7|14|TRBV5-5|NA|TRBD1
TGTGCCAGCAGCGTCTACCGGGACAGGGATGAGCAGTACTTC
CASSVYRDRDEQYF
>TRBJ1-2|14|TRBV27|NA|NA
TGTGCCAGCACCGGCTACGGGGGCGGGTATGGCTACACCTTC
CASTGYGGGYGYTF
>TRBJ1-2|14|TRBV10-2|many|TRBD1
TGCGCCAGCAGCGTCGGGACAGGGCCGGATGGCTACACCTTC
CASSVGTGPDGYTF
>TRBJ2-3|14|TRBV13|NA|NA
TGTGCCAGCAGCTCCGGGTCCAGCACAGATACGCAGTATTTT
CASSSGSSTDTQYF
>TRBJ2-5|13|TRBV10-3|few|NA
TGTGCCATCGGACCAGAACTTCAAGAGACCCAGTACTTC
CAIGPELQETQYF
>TRBJ1-2|14|TRBV4-1|once|TRBD1
TGCGCCAGCAGCCAAGCAGGGGGCAGCTATGGCTACACCTTC
CASSQAGGSYGYTF
>TRBJ1-1|15|TRBV12-3/TRBV12-4|few|TRBD1
TGTGCCAGCAGCTTGGGACAGGGGAGGAGCACTGAAGCTTTCTTT
CASSLGQGRSTEAFF
>TRBJ2-1|15|TRBV20-1|many|TRBD2
TGCAGTGCCGGCGGTGATAGCGGGGCGTACAATGAGCAGTTCTTC
CSAGGDSGAYNEQFF
>TRBJ2-1|12|TRBV5-1|NA|NA
TGCGCCAGCAGCTTGTTTAATAATGAGCAGTTCTTC
CASSLFNNEQFF
>TRBJ1-2|11|TRBV6-1|NA|NA
TGTGCCAGCAGCCCGTTTGAAGGCTACACCTTC
CASSPFEGYTF
>TRBJ2-2|14|TRBV12-3/TRBV12-4|NA|TRBD1
TGTGCCAGCAGTCGGGACAGCTACACCGGGGAGCTGTTTTTT
CASSRDSYTGELFF
>TRBJ2-7|13|TRBV20-1|few|NA
TGCAGTGCTCATCAGCGAGAACCCTACGAGCAGTACTTC
CSAHQREPYEQYF
>TRBJ2-2|17|TRBV7-9|few|TRBD1
TGTGCCAGCAGCTCTACCGGGACAGGGGCGAACACCGGGGAGCTGTTTTTT
CASSSTGTGANTGELFF
>TRBJ2-1|18|TRBV12-3/TRBV12-4|few|TRBD2
TGTGCCAGCAGTTTATTCCCCGGGACTAGCGGGACCCTTAATGAGCAGTTCTTC
CASSLFPGTSGTLNEQFF
>TRBJ2-7|14|TRBV7-9|NA|TRBD2
TGTGCCAGCTCGCCAACTAGCGGGAACTACGAGCAGTACTTC
CASSPTSGNYEQYF
>TRBJ2-7|14|TRBV5-1|many|TRBD1
TGCGCCAGCAGCATGGGACAGGGGGCCTACGAGCAGTACTTC
CASSMGQGAYEQYF
>TRBJ2-7|13|TRBV29-1|NA|NA
TGCAGCGTTGTTGAGACAACCTCTAGAGAGCAGTACTTC
CSVVETTSREQYF
>TRBJ2-3|14|TRBV19|NA|NA
TGTGCCAGTAGTATTCTGGGTGTCACAGATACGCAGTATTTT
CASSILGVTDTQYF
>TRBJ2-1|11|TRBV9|once|NA
TGTGCCAGCAGCGTGAGCAAGGAGCAGTTCTTC
CASSVSKEQFF